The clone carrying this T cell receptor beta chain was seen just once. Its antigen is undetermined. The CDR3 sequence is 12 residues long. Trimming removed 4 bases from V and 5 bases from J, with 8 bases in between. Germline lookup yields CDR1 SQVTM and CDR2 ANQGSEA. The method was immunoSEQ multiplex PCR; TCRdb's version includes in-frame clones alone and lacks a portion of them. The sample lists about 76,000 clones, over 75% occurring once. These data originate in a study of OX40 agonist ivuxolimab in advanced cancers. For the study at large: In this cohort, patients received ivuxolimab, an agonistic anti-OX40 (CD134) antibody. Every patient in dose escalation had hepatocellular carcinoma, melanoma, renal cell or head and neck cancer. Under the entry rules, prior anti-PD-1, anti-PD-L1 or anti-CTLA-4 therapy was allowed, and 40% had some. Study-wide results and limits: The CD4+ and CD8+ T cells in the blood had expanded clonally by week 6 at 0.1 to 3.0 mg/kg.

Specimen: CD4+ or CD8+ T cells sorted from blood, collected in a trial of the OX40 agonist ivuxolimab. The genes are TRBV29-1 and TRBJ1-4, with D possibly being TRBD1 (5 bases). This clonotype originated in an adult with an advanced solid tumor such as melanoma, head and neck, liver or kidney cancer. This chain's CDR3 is CSVAGSNEKLFF. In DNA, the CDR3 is TGCAGCGTTGCAGGGAGCAATGAAAAACTGTTTTTT.